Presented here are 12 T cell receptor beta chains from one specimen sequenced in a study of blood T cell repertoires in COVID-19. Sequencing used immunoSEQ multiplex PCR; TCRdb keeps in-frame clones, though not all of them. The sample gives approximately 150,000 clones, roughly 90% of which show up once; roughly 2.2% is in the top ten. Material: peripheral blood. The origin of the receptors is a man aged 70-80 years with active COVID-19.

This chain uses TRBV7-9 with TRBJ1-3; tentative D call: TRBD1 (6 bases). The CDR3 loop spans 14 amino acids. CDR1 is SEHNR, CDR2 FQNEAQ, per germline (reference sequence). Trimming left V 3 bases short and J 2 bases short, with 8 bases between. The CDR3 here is CASSLSGAGNTIYF. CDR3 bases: TGTGCCAGCAGCTTGTCAGGGGCTGGAAACACCATATATTTT.

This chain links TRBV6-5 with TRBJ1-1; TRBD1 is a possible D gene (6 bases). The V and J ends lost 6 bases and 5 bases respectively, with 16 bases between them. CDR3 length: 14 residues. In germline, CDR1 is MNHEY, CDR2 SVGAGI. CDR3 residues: CASSRGVWGTEAFF. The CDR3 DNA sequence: TGTGCCAGCAGCAGGGGTGTATGGGGGACTGAAGCTTTCTTT.

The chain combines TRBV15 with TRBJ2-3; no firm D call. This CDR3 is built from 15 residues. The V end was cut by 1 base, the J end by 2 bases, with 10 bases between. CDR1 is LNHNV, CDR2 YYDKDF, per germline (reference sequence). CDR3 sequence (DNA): TGTGCCACCAGCAGAGGTTCCCAGAACACAGATACGCAGTATTTT. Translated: CATSRGSQNTDTQYF.

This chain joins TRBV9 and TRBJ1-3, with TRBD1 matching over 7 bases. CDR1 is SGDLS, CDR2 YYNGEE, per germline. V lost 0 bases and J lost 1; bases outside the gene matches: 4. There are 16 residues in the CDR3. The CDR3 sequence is CASSVGGRGSGNTIYF. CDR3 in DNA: TGTGCCAGCAGCGTAGGAGGCAGGGGGTCTGGAAACACCATATATTTT.

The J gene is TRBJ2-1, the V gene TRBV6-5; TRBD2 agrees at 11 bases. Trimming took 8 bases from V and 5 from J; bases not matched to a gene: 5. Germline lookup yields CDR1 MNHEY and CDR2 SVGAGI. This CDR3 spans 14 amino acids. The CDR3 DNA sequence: TGTGCCAGCCGGTTAGCGGGAGGGGACAATGAGCAGTTCTTC. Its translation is CASRLAGGDNEQFF.

The CDR3 is CASSSQGIGGLGETQYF. The DNA for the CDR3 is TGTGCCAGCAGTTCACAGGGGATCGGGGGTCTGGGAGAGACCCAGTACTTC. The chain carries TRBV28 and TRBJ2-5, with a weak D call TRBD1 (7 bases). Germline CDR1 MDHEN, CDR2 SYDVKM. Trimming removed 4 bases from V and 4 bases from J, with 22 bases in between. This CDR3 spans 17 amino acids.

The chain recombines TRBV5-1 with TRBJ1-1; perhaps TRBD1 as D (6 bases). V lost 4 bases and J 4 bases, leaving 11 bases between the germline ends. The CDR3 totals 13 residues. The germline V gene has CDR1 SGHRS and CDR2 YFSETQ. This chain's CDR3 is CASSLQGLTEAFF. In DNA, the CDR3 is TGCGCCAGCAGCCTCCAGGGGCTCACTGAAGCTTTCTTT.

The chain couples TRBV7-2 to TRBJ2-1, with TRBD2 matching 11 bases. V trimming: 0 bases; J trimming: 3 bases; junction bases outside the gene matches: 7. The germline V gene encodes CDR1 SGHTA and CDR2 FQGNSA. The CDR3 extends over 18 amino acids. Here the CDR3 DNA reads TGTGCCAGCAGCTTAGCCCCACTAGCGGGAGAGTACTACAATGAGCAGTTCTTC. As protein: CASSLAPLAGEYYNEQFF.

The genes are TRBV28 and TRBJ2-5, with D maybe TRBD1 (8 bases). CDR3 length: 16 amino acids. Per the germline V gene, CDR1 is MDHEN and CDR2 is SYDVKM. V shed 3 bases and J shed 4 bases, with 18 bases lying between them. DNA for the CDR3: TGTGCCAGCAGTTTCGGGACAGGCTCGGGGGGAGAGACCCAGTACTTC. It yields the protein CASSFGTGSGGETQYF.

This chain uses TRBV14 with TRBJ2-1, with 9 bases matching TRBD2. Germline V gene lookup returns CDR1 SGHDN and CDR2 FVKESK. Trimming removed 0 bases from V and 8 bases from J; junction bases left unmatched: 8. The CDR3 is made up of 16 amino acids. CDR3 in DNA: TGTGCCAGCAGCCAAGAAGCGGGAGGCTTGGTCGATGAGCAGTTCTTC. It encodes CASSQEAGGLVDEQFF.

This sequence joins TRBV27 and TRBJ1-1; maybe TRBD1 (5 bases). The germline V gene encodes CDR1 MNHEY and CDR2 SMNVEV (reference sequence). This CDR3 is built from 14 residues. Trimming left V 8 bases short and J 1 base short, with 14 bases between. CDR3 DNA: TGTGCCAGCCGACCCTGGGGGGAGAACACTGAAGCTTTCTTT. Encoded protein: CASRPWGENTEAFF.

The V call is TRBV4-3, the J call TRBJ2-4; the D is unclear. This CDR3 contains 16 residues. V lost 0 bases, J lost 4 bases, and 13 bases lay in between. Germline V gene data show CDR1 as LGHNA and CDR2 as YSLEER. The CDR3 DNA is TGCGCCAGCAGCCAAGATGGGCCAGGCCCAAAAAACATTCAGTACTTC. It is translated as CASSQDGPGPKNIQYF.